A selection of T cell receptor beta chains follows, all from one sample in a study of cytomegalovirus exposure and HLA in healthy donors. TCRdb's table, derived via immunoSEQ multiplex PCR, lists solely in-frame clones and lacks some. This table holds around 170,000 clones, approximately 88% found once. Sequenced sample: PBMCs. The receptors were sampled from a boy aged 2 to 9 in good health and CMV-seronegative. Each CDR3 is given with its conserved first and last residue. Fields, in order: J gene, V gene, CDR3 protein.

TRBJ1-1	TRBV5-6	CASSLWGDGAFF
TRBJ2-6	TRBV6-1	CASSEKGLGISGANVLTF
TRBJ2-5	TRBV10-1	CASSESQGAQETQYF
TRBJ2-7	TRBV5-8	CASSSLYEQYF
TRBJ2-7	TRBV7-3	CASSYSSGPYEQYF
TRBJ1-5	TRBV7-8	CASSLGGFGNQPQHF
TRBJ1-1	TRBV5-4	CASSSWTGVTEAFF
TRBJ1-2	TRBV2	CASSAPDSANYGYTF
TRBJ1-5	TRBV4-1	CASSLLGQSNQPQHF
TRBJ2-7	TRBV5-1	CASSFGLAGTYEQYF
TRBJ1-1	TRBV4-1	CASSQAIFQGGRGNTEAFF
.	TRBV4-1	CASSARDRESEQYF
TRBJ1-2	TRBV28	CASRPGGYDIYGYTF
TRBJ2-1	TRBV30	CAWSRGLAGGVNEQFF
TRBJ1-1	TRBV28	CASRLNRVNTEAFF
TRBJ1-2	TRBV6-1	CASSVTANYGYTF
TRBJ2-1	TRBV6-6	CASSERDSSYNEQFF
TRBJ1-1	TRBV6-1	CASSGPGLKKNTEAFF
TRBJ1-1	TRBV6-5	CASSRTAMNTEAFF
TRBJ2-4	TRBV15	CATSYQGARGQSPSQKSIQYF
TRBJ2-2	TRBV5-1	CASSSGLNTVHTGELFF
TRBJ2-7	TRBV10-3	CAIRKTPGTEYEQYF
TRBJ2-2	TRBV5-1	CASSLVRGLEYGELFF
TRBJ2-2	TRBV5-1	CASSLRQGTGELFF
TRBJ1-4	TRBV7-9	CASSLDGQGGEKLFF
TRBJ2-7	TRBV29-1	CGGQGATEQYF
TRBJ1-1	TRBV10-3	CAIRNSDTEAFF
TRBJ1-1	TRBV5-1	CASTPGIGGTEAFF
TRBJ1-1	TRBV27	CASSLSRGGVNTEAFF
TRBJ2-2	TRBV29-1	CSVQGLAGELFF
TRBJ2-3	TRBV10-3	CAIGGGQSTDTQYF
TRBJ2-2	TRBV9	CASSVTGGTGELFF
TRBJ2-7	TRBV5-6	CASSFPGQGVYEQYF
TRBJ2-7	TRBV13	CASSYRGTGSEQYF
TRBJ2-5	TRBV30	CAWASGRETQYF
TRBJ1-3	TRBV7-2	CASSPDRGRGSIYF
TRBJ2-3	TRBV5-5	CASSLGTSGTTDTQYF
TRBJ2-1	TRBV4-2	CASSQNSGRAAYEQFF
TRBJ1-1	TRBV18	CASSPRIGAGAQVAEAFF
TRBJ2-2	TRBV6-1	CASSEAGVSGGGRTGELFF
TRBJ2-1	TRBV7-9	CASSLVRGWNEQFF